This record looks at one TCR beta chain sequence and its context. Sample-barcoded 5' priming and a J-beta primer mix drove a second PCR of roughly 6 to 12 cycles. Via MiXCR, TCRdb re-called the 5' RACE reads, giving one row per CDR3 protein. In the table there are about 840,000 distinct CDR3 sequences, 25% to 35% of which are singletons. This CDR3 has 11 amino acids. V was clipped by 3 bases and J by 6 bases; unmatched bases: 1. CDR1 SQVTM and CDR2 ANQGSEA come from the germline V gene. The data were taken from a study of blood T cells in healthy people across ages. The same sample was also used in a study of T cells of mothers and their children.

Sequencing used blood. The J gene is TRBJ1-1, the V gene TRBV29-1; TRBD1 aligns across 7 bases. This receptor was taken from a woman in her 40s in good health. Here the CDR3 DNA reads TGCAGCGTTGACAGGGGGTCTGAAGCTTTCTTT. It yields the protein CSVDRGSEAFF.